The clone carrying this T cell receptor beta chain is a singleton in its sample. This sample was included in a study of T cell responses to AZD1222 COVID-19 vaccine. Here immunoSEQ multiplex PCR was the method, and the copy in TCRdb shows in-frame clones only, minus some. Among some 130,000 clones listed, around nine tenths were seen once. Looked up from germline, CDR1 is WNHNN and CDR2 is SYGVQD (reference sequence). Trimming cost V 2 bases and J 5 bases, with 9 bases left between them. The CDR3 contains 13 residues. This chain connects TRBV10-1 to TRBJ2-5, with a weak D call TRBD2 (5 bases). The sequence was collected from an adult in good health. Sequencing was performed on peripheral blood, taken on day 0 of AZD1222 vaccination. CDR3 DNA sequence: TGCGCCAGCAGTGAGACTAGAAAGGAGACCCAGTACTTC. Its protein is CASSETRKETQYF.